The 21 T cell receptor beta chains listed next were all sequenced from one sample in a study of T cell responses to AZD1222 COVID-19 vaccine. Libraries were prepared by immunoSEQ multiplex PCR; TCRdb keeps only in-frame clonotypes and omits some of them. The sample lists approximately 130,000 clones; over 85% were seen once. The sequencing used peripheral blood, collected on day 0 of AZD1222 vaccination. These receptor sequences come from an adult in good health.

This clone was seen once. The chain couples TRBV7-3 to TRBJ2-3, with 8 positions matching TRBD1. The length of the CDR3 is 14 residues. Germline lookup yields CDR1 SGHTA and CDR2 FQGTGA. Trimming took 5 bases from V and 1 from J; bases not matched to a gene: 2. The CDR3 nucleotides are TGTGCCAGCAGCCAGACAGGGGGCACAGATACGCAGTATTTT. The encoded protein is CASSQTGGTDTQYF.

The CDR3 region has the DNA TGTGCCAGCAGCCTTGGCTACGGGGGGAACACTGAAGCTTTCTTT. Translated: CASSLGYGGNTEAFF. The V call is TRBV27, the J call TRBJ1-1; possibly TRBD1 for D (5 bases). Deletions cut 6 bases from V and 1 base from J, with 15 bases between. Looked up from germline, CDR1 is MNHEY and CDR2 is SMNVEV (reference sequence). The CDR3 loop spans 15 amino acids.

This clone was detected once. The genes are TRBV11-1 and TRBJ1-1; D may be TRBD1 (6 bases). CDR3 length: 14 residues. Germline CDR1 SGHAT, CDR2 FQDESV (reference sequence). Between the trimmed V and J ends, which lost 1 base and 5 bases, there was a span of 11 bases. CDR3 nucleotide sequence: TGTGCCAGCAGCTTAGGAAGAGGGGGAACTGAAGCTTTCTTT. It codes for CASSLGRGGTEAFF. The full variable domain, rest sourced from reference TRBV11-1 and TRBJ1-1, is EAEVAQSPRYKITEKSQAVAFWCDPISGHATLYWYRQILGQGPELLVQFQDESVVDDSQLPKDRFSAERLKGVDSTLKIQPAELGDSAMYLCASSLGRGGTEAFFGQGTRLTVV.

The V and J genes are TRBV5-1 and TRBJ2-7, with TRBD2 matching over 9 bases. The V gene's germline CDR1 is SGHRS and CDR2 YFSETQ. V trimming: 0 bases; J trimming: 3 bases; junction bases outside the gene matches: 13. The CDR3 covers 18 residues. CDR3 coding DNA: TGCGCCAGCAGCTTGGCCTTGACCCAGCGGGGGGCCATCTACGAGCAGTACTTC. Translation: CASSLALTQRGAIYEQYF.

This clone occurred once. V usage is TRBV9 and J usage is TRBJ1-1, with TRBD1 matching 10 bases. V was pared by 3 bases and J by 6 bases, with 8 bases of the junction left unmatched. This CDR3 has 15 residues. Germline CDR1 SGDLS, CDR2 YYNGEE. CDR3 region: CASSGGQGIVSEAFF. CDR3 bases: TGTGCCAGCAGCGGGGGACAGGGGATAGTTTCTGAAGCTTTCTTT.

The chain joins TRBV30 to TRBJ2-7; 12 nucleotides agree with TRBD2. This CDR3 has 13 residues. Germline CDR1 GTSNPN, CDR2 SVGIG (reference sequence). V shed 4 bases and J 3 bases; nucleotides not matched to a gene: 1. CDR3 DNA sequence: TGTGCCTGGACTAGCGGGGGGGACTACGAGCAGTACTTC. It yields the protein CAWTSGGDYEQYF.

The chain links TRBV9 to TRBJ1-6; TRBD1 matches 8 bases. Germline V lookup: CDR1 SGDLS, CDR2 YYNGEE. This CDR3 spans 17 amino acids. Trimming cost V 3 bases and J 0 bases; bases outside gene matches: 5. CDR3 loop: CASSGKTGDSYNSPLHF. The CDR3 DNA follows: TGTGCCAGCAGCGGAAAGACAGGGGACTCCTATAATTCACCCCTCCACTTT.

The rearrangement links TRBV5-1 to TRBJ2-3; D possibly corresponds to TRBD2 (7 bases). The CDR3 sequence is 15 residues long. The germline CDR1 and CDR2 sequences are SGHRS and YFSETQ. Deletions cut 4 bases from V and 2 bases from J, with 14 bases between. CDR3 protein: CASSPVRGLTDTQYF. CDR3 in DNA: TGCGCCAGCAGCCCTGTGCGGGGGCTCACAGATACGCAGTATTTT.

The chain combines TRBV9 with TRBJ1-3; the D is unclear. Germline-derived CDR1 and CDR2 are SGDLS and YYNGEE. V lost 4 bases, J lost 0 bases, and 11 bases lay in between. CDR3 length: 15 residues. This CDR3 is CASSPRLGSGNTIYF. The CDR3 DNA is TGTGCCAGCAGCCCCCGACTGGGCTCTGGAAACACCATATATTTT.

The CDR3 nucleotides are TGTGCCAGCAGCTTTCTCGGGGGATGGAACACTGAAGCTTTCTTT. Its protein product is CASSFLGGWNTEAFF. The V gene is TRBV5-4, the J gene TRBJ1-1; D might be TRBD1 (5 bases). The CDR3 length is 15 residues. Trimming removed 2 bases from V and 1 base from J, with 12 bases in between. Germline V gene sequence: CDR1 SGHNT, CDR2 YYREEE (reference sequence).

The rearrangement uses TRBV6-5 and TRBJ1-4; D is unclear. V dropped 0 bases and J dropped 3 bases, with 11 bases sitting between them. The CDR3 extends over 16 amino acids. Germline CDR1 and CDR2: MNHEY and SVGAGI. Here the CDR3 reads CASSYSLGIANEKLFF. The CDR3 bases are TGTGCCAGCAGTTACTCTCTCGGGATTGCTAATGAAAAACTGTTTTTT.

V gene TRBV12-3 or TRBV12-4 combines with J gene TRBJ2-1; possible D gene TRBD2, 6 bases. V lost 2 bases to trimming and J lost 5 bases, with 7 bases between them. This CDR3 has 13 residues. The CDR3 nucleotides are TGTGCCAGCAGTTTACGGGGGAACAATGAGCAGTTCTTC. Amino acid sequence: CASSLRGNNEQFF.

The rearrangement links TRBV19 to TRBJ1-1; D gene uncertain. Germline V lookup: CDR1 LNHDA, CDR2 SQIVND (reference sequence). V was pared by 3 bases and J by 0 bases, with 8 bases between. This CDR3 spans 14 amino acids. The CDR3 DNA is TGTGCCAGTAGTATTCGACACGTGAACACTGAAGCTTTCTTT. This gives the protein CASSIRHVNTEAFF. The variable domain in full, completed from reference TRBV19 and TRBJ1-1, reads DGGITQSPKYLFRKEGQNVTLSCEQNLNHDAMYWYRQDPGQGLRLIYYSQIVNDFQKGDIAEGYSVSREKKESFPLTVTSAQKNPTAFYLCASSIRHVNTEAFFGQGTRLTVV.

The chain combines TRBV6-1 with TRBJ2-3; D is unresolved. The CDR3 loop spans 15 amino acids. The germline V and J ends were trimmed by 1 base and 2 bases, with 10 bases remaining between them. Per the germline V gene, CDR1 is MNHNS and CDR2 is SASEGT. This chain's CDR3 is CASSEGQVYTDTQYF. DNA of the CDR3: TGTGCCAGCAGTGAAGGTCAGGTTTACACAGATACGCAGTATTTT.

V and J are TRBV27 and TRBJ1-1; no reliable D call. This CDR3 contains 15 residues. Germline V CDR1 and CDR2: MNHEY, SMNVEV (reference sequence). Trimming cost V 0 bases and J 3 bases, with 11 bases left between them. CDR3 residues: CASSLSWGADTEAFF. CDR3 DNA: TGTGCCAGCAGTTTATCATGGGGAGCCGACACTGAAGCTTTCTTT.

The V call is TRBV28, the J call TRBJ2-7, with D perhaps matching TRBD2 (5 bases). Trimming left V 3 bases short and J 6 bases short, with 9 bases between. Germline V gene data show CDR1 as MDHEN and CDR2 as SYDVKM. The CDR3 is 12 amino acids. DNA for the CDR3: TGTGCCAGCAGTTTTGTTGGGAGCGAGCAGTACTTC. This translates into CASSFVGSEQYF.

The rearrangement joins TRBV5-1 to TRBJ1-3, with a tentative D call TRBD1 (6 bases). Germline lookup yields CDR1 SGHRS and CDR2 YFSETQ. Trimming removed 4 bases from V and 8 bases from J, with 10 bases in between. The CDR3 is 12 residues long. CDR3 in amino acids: CASSGGADTIYF. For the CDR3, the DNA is TGCGCCAGCAGCGGGGGGGCTGACACCATATATTTT.

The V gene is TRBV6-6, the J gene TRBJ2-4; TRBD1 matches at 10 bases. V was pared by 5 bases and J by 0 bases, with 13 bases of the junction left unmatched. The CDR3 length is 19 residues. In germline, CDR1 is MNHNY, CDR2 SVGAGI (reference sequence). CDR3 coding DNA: TGTGCCAGCAGTCCAATAGGGACAGGGGTACCCATAGCCAAAAACATTCAGTACTTC. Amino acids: CASSPIGTGVPIAKNIQYF.

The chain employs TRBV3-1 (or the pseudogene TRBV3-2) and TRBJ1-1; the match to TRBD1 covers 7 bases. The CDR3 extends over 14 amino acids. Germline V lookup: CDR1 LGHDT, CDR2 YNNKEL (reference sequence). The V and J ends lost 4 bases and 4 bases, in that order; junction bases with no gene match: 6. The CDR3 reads CASSPRGSTTEAFF. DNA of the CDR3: TGTGCCAGCAGCCCCAGGGGGTCGACCACTGAAGCTTTCTTT.

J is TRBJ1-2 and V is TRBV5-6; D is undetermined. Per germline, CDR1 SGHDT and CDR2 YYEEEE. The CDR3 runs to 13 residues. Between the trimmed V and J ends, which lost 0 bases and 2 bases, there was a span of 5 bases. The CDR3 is CASSLGRNYGYTF. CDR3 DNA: TGTGCCAGCAGCTTGGGTAGAAACTATGGCTACACCTTC.

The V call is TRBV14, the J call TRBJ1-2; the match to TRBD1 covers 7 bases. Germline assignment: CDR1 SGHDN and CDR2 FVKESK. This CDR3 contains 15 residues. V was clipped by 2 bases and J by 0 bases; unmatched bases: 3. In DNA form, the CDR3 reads TGTGCCAGCAGCCAAACACAGGGGTCTAACTATGGCTACACCTTC. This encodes CASSQTQGSNYGYTF. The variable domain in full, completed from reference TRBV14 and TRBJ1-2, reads EAGVTQFPSHSVIEKGQTVTLRCDPISGHDNLYWYRRVMGKEIKFLLHFVKESKQDESGMPNNRFLAERTGGTYSTLKVQPAELEDSGVYFCASSQTQGSNYGYTFGSGTRLTVV.